This TCR beta chain was observed in a study of response to subunit inactivated influenza vaccine. Notes on the study in general: Few new T cells, the authors suggested, are recruited by each seasonal influenza vaccination.

Notes on this clonotype: The antigen remains undetermined.

The CDR3 sequence is 15 residues long. Germline values: CDR1 MGHRA, CDR2 YSYEKL. V lost 0 bases to trimming and J lost 6 bases, with 15 bases between them. TCRdb fed the RT-PCR reads into MiXCR, producing one record per CDR3 protein. In the table there are 500,000 or so distinct CDR3 sequences, approximately 15% of which are singletons. This receptor was identified in a man between 50 and 69 years old who received an inactivated influenza vaccine. The chain links TRBV4-1 to TRBJ2-7; unclear D gene. The sample here was CD4+ T cells sorted from PBMCs, taken about 23 months after vaccination. CDR3 sequence (DNA): TGCGCCAGCAGCCAAGAGGGCCAGCCTCCTGGCGAGCAGTACTTC. This sequence encodes CASSQEGQPPGEQYF.